This T cell receptor (beta chain) was recovered during a study of T cell repertoires in cytomegalovirus infection. Whole-study context: Shared public TCR beta signatures pointed to both CMV infection and a matching HLA type.

V was clipped by 5 bases and J by 7 bases; unmatched bases: 5. Germline V gives CDR1 SGHTA, CDR2 FQGNSA. The CDR3 is 14 residues long. Findings and limits, study-wide: People with CMV and the relevant HLA were identified by cumulative public TCR beta family frequency. The study found HLA-C-restricted CMV-specific TCR beta clonotypes dominating the ex vivo response.

This clonotype showed up many times. Its specificity is not known. Each CDR3 protein is one row after TCRdb ran MiXCR on the reads. The sample has over 200,000 distinct CDR3 sequences, roughly 13% seen once. The chain links TRBV7-2 to TRBJ1-4; TRBD1 matches at 9 bases. The specimen was PBMCs. The source is a human donor in good health (CMV status not recorded). Some clones in this sample may be carry-over from other donors' samples. As DNA, the CDR3 is TGTGCCAGCAGCCCTCGGACAGGGGTTGAAAAACTGTTTTTT. Its protein product is CASSPRTGVEKLFF.